These T cell receptor beta chains were read from a single sample in a study of shared T cell receptors in the human thymus. This table comes from immunoSEQ multiplex PCR, and its TCRdb copy is limited to in-frame clones, with some not included. The sample holds about 610,000 clones, roughly 90% seen once. The sample was also linked to a second study, of human thymus T cells.

The specimen sequenced was thymocytes. These receptors originate from a boy in the first two years of life with a congenital heart defect. CDR3s include the opening cysteine and the closing phenylalanine or tryptophan. The order of the fields is CDR3 DNA, CDR3 protein, D gene, J gene, V gene, clone size. D genes are given only for firm matches. Clone size, where shown, is once, few, many, or a class for clones that have expanded.

cdr3_nt: TGTGCCAGCAGTTTATGCAGGACTAGCGGGAGGGCCGTTTACGAGCAGTACTTC
cdr3_aa: CASSLCRTSGRAVYEQYF
d_call: TRBD2
j_call: TRBJ2-7
v_call: TRBV28
clone_size: NA

cdr3_nt: TGTGCCAGCCGGGACAGGAACACAGATACGCAGTATTTT
cdr3_aa: CASRDRNTDTQYF
d_call: TRBD1
j_call: TRBJ2-3
v_call: TRBV2
clone_size: once

cdr3_nt: TGTGCCATCAGTGAGTTTGGGCGCAGGACCGGGGAGCTGTTTTTT
cdr3_aa: CAISEFGRRTGELFF
d_call: NA
j_call: TRBJ2-2
v_call: TRBV10-3
clone_size: NA

cdr3_nt: TGTGCCAGCTCACCACTCGGACAGTCGGAGACCCAGTACTTC
cdr3_aa: CASSPLGQSETQYF
d_call: NA
j_call: TRBJ2-5
v_call: TRBV18
clone_size: few

cdr3_nt: TGTGCCACCAGCCGGCGGGCTAGCACAGATACGCAGTATTTT
cdr3_aa: CATSRRASTDTQYF
d_call: NA
j_call: TRBJ2-3
v_call: TRBV15
clone_size: NA

cdr3_nt: TGTGCCAGCAGTTTAGCCGGGGAGGAAGAGACCCAGTACTTC
cdr3_aa: CASSLAGEEETQYF
d_call: NA
j_call: TRBJ2-5
v_call: TRBV28
clone_size: NA

cdr3_nt: TGTGCCAGCAGCTTTATTGGACACCCTCACGGGGAGCTGTTTTTT
cdr3_aa: CASSFIGHPHGELFF
d_call: NA
j_call: TRBJ2-2
v_call: TRBV5-6
clone_size: NA

cdr3_nt: TGTGCCTGGAGTAGCACTCATAGAAACTACAGAGAAGGGGCCCACTACAATGAGCAGTTCTTC
cdr3_aa: CAWSSTHRNYREGAHYNEQFF
d_call: NA
j_call: TRBJ2-1
v_call: TRBV30
clone_size: NA

cdr3_nt: TGTGCCAGCAGTCAGAAAGGAAGCAGGGACACCGGGGAGCTGTTTTTT
cdr3_aa: CASSQKGSRDTGELFF
d_call: NA
j_call: TRBJ2-2
v_call: TRBV14
clone_size: NA

cdr3_nt: TGTGCCAGCAGCCCCCGACTAGCGGGAGGGGGGGCCTACAATGAGCAGTTCTTC
cdr3_aa: CASSPRLAGGGAYNEQFF
d_call: TRBD2
j_call: TRBJ2-1
v_call: TRBV5-6
clone_size: NA

cdr3_nt: TGTGCCAGCAGCTTGGGGAACACGGGACTTATGAGCTCCTACGAGCAGTACTTC
cdr3_aa: CASSLGNTGLMSSYEQYF
d_call: NA
j_call: TRBJ2-7
v_call: TRBV5-4
clone_size: NA

cdr3_nt: TGTGCCAGCAGCTTAGCGGGACTAGCGGGAGACTACGAGCAGTACTTC
cdr3_aa: CASSLAGLAGDYEQYF
d_call: TRBD2
j_call: TRBJ2-7
v_call: TRBV7-2
clone_size: NA

cdr3_nt: TGCGCCAGCAGCCAAGAGTTTCTAGCGCCACCCTACGAGCAGTACTTC
cdr3_aa: CASSQEFLAPPYEQYF
d_call: NA
j_call: TRBJ2-7
v_call: TRBV4-3
clone_size: NA

cdr3_nt: TGTGCCAGCAGTTTACGGACACCCCTGGTTCAGCCCCAGCATTTT
cdr3_aa: CASSLRTPLVQPQHF
d_call: NA
j_call: TRBJ1-5
v_call: TRBV28
clone_size: NA

cdr3_nt: TGTGCCAGTAGTGGTGACTACCCCCAGCCCCAGCATTTT
cdr3_aa: CASSGDYPQPQHF
d_call: NA
j_call: TRBJ1-5
v_call: TRBV19
clone_size: NA

cdr3_nt: TGCAGCGTTGATGGGACAGGGTGGGAAGAGGATGAGCAGTTCTTC
cdr3_aa: CSVDGTGWEEDEQFF
d_call: TRBD1
j_call: TRBJ2-1
v_call: TRBV29-1
clone_size: NA

cdr3_nt: TGTGCCAGCAGCTTAGGACAGCTCGAGAAGCAGTACTTC
cdr3_aa: CASSLGQLEKQYF
d_call: NA
j_call: TRBJ2-7
v_call: TRBV27
clone_size: NA

cdr3_nt: TGTGCCAGCAAAGGGCAGGGGGGCTACACCTTC
cdr3_aa: CASKGQGGYTF
d_call: NA
j_call: TRBJ1-2
v_call: TRBV25-1
clone_size: NA

cdr3_nt: TGTGCCACCAAAACCACAGGAACCTATGGCTACACCTTC
cdr3_aa: CATKTTGTYGYTF
d_call: NA
j_call: TRBJ1-2
v_call: TRBV11-3
clone_size: NA

cdr3_nt: TGTGCCAGCAGTTTAATCCCGGGGGGCTCCTACGAGCAGTACTTC
cdr3_aa: CASSLIPGGSYEQYF
d_call: TRBD2
j_call: TRBJ2-7
v_call: TRBV27
clone_size: NA

cdr3_nt: TGTGCCAGCAGTTCCATCCGGGAGGCGATCATGAACACTGAAGCTTTCTTT
cdr3_aa: CASSSIREAIMNTEAFF
d_call: NA
j_call: TRBJ1-1
v_call: TRBV28
clone_size: NA

cdr3_nt: TGTGCCAGCAGTGCTTCGGCAGGGTCGAGTTATGGCTACACCTTC
cdr3_aa: CASSASAGSSYGYTF
d_call: NA
j_call: TRBJ1-2
v_call: TRBV6-4
clone_size: NA

cdr3_nt: TGTGCCTGGAGGGGTCATGGGGGGACAGGGAGCTCCTACGAGCAGTACTTC
cdr3_aa: CAWRGHGGTGSSYEQYF
d_call: TRBD1
j_call: TRBJ2-7
v_call: TRBV30
clone_size: NA

cdr3_nt: TGCGCCAGCAGCCTGGACAGGGAAAACTACGAGCAGTACTTC
cdr3_aa: CASSLDRENYEQYF
d_call: TRBD1
j_call: TRBJ2-7
v_call: TRBV4-3
clone_size: NA

cdr3_nt: TGTGCCATCAGTGAGTCTCCACACCCTCCCAGGACTAGCGGGAGTGGGGTTAACATTCAGTACTTC
cdr3_aa: CAISESPHPPRTSGSGVNIQYF
d_call: TRBD2
j_call: TRBJ2-4
v_call: TRBV10-3
clone_size: NA

cdr3_nt: TGTGCCAGCAGTGAAGGGACAGATCAAGAGACCCAGTACTTC
cdr3_aa: CASSEGTDQETQYF
d_call: NA
j_call: TRBJ2-5
v_call: TRBV2
clone_size: NA

cdr3_nt: TGTGCCAGCAGCTCCACCCGGTTAACGTACGAGCAGTACTTC
cdr3_aa: CASSSTRLTYEQYF
d_call: NA
j_call: TRBJ2-7
v_call: TRBV7-8
clone_size: NA

cdr3_nt: TGCGCCAGCCAGCATCCATGGTCCTTAGCGGGAGGCATGAACACCGGGGAGCTGTTTTTT
cdr3_aa: CASQHPWSLAGGMNTGELFF
d_call: TRBD2
j_call: TRBJ2-2
v_call: TRBV5-1
clone_size: NA

cdr3_nt: TGTGCCAGCAGCCAAGAGAGGCAGGGGTTAGATACGCAGTATTTT
cdr3_aa: CASSQERQGLDTQYF
d_call: NA
j_call: TRBJ2-3
v_call: TRBV4-2
clone_size: NA

cdr3_nt: TGTGCCAGCAGCCTCCTGGTTCGATACAGGGGCTATGGCGAGCAGTACTTC
cdr3_aa: CASSLLVRYRGYGEQYF
d_call: TRBD1
j_call: TRBJ2-7
v_call: TRBV7-2
clone_size: NA

cdr3_nt: TGCGCCAGCAGTGACAGGGGATATAGCAATCAGCCCCAGCATTTT
cdr3_aa: CASSDRGYSNQPQHF
d_call: NA
j_call: TRBJ1-5
v_call: TRBV10-2
clone_size: NA

cdr3_nt: TGTGCCTGGAGTCTAACAGGGGCCGACTCTGGGGCCAACGTCCTGACTTTC
cdr3_aa: CAWSLTGADSGANVLTF
d_call: TRBD1
j_call: TRBJ2-6
v_call: TRBV30
clone_size: NA

cdr3_nt: TGCGCCAGCAGCGCGGGACAGGGGGCGCAAGGGTCAATGAACACTGAAGCTTTCTTT
cdr3_aa: CASSAGQGAQGSMNTEAFF
d_call: TRBD1
j_call: TRBJ1-1
v_call: TRBV10-2
clone_size: NA

cdr3_nt: TGCGCCAGCAGTGAGACGGGGAGTAGTCAGTACTTC
cdr3_aa: CASSETGSSQYF
d_call: NA
j_call: TRBJ2-5
v_call: TRBV10-1
clone_size: once

cdr3_nt: TGTGCCAGCAGCGACACCAGGGGGCCGAGACCCCTCGAGCAGTACTTC
cdr3_aa: CASSDTRGPRPLEQYF
d_call: TRBD1
j_call: TRBJ2-7
v_call: TRBV6-6
clone_size: NA

cdr3_nt: TGCGCCAGCAGCGCCGGGACAGGGGTCCTGAACACTGAAGCTTTCTTT
cdr3_aa: CASSAGTGVLNTEAFF
d_call: TRBD1
j_call: TRBJ1-1
v_call: TRBV5-1
clone_size: NA

cdr3_nt: TGTAGGGGGGGGCCGAACACAGATACGCAGTATTTT
cdr3_aa: CRGGPNTDTQYF
d_call: NA
j_call: TRBJ2-3
v_call: TRBV2
clone_size: NA

cdr3_nt: TGTGCCAGCAGCGGGCGGACTAGCGGGAGTATGTTCGAGCAGTACTTC
cdr3_aa: CASSGRTSGSMFEQYF
d_call: TRBD2
j_call: TRBJ2-7
v_call: TRBV5-4
clone_size: NA

cdr3_nt: TGCGCCAGCAGCCAAGAATGGTGCGGGAACGTCTCCTACAATGAGCAGTTCTTC
cdr3_aa: CASSQEWCGNVSYNEQFF
d_call: NA
j_call: TRBJ2-1
v_call: TRBV4-3
clone_size: NA

cdr3_nt: TGTGCCAGCAGTTCAACTAGCGGGGGCACAGATACGCAGTATTTT
cdr3_aa: CASSSTSGGTDTQYF
d_call: TRBD2
j_call: TRBJ2-3
v_call: TRBV27
clone_size: NA

cdr3_nt: TGTGGGGTAGGCGGAGTCCTCCAAGAGACCCAGTACTTC
cdr3_aa: CGVGGVLQETQYF
d_call: NA
j_call: TRBJ2-5
v_call: TRBV30
clone_size: NA

cdr3_nt: TGTGCCAGCAGCCAAACAGGGACCACCATATATTTT
cdr3_aa: CASSQTGTTIYF
d_call: NA
j_call: TRBJ1-3
v_call: TRBV5-6
clone_size: NA

cdr3_nt: TGTGCCAGCTGCCCTTTATTGGGGGGCAATGAGCAGTTCTTC
cdr3_aa: CASCPLLGGNEQFF
d_call: NA
j_call: TRBJ2-1
v_call: TRBV5-6
clone_size: NA

cdr3_nt: TGTGCCAGCAGCCCTGGGAGGGACCACGAGCAGTACTTC
cdr3_aa: CASSPGRDHEQYF
d_call: TRBD2
j_call: TRBJ2-7
v_call: TRBV7-8
clone_size: NA

cdr3_nt: TGTGCCAGCAGTTATCCAGACGGGAATCAGCCCCAGCATTTT
cdr3_aa: CASSYPDGNQPQHF
d_call: NA
j_call: TRBJ1-5
v_call: TRBV6-6
clone_size: few

cdr3_nt: TGTGCCAGCAGACCCTCCATAGCGGGAGGGCCGAGGGAGACCCAGTACTTC
cdr3_aa: CASRPSIAGGPRETQYF
d_call: TRBD2
j_call: TRBJ2-5
v_call: TRBV28
clone_size: NA

cdr3_nt: TGTGCCATCAGTTACAAGAGGAGAACTCTCGACGAGCAGTACTTC
cdr3_aa: CAISYKRRTLDEQYF
d_call: NA
j_call: TRBJ2-7
v_call: TRBV10-3
clone_size: NA